Below, 11 T cell receptor beta chains from the same sample are listed, as sequenced in a study of T cell clonotyping in hematopoietic cell transplantation (dated by TCRdb to the early 2020s). What this sample's time point label stands for: 30 days after allo-HCT. The library relied on the immunoSEQ multiplex PCR assay. TCRdb re-hosts the immuneACCESS table, in-frame sequences only. Its copies lack some clones; in the studies checked, an unresolved V gene accounts for under half of them, and the cause for the rest is not known. This sample gives some 14,000 clones in total; about 93% of them show up just once. The top ten hold 4% to 5% of the sample. The sequencing here drew on PBMCs, taken 30 days after allogeneic stem cell transplant. The receptors originated from a male patient aged 55 to 69 who had an allogeneic stem cell transplant from an unrelated donor, so the T cells may come from the graft donor. Some clones in this sample may be carry-over from other donors' samples.

This chain joins TRBV6-5 and TRBJ2-2; D unclear. The CDR3 covers 11 residues. The germline gives CDR1 MNHEY, CDR2 SVGAGI. V lost 8 bases to trimming and J lost 4 bases, with 5 bases between them. Written as DNA, the CDR3 is TGTGCCAGCGGACGCACCGGGGAGCTGTTTTTT. This encodes CASGRTGELFF.

In this sample, this clone turned up once. V and J are TRBV5-4 and TRBJ2-2; no clear D. Germline V lookup: CDR1 SGHNT, CDR2 YYREEE (reference sequence). The CDR3 covers 12 residues. Trimming took off 1 base at V and 7 bases at J, with 5 bases between the two ends. The CDR3 bases are TGTGCCAGCAGCTTGAGGAGCGGGGAGCTGTTTTTT. Its translation is CASSLRSGELFF. Looking up the rest from reference TRBV5-4 and TRBJ2-2 gives the full variable domain: ETGVTQSPTHLIKTRGQQVTLRCSSQSGHNTVSWYQQALGQGPQFIFQYYREEENGRGNFPPRFSGLQFPNYSSELNVNALELDDSALYLCASSLRSGELFFGEGSRLTVL.

The chain is built from TRBV4-2 and TRBJ2-7; 12 bases are a match to TRBD2. Germline V gene data show CDR1 as LGHNA and CDR2 as YNFKEQ. The CDR3 is made up of 16 amino acids. The trim removed 1 base at V and 2 bases at J, leaving 3 bases unmatched. The CDR3 loop reads CASSQGRTSGAYEQYF. The CDR3, as DNA: TGTGCCAGCAGCCAAGGGCGGACTAGCGGGGCCTACGAGCAGTACTTC.

This chain joins TRBV7-2 and TRBJ2-5; 9 bases fit TRBD2. The germline gives CDR1 SGHTA, CDR2 FQGNSA. This CDR3 comprises 15 residues. With 5 bases clipped from V and 3 bases from J, the junction kept 7 bases outside the gene matches. In nucleotides, the CDR3 is TGTGCCAGCAGCCCGCTTCTAGCGGGGAAAGAGACCCAGTACTTC. Translating it yields CASSPLLAGKETQYF.

The table lists this clone with a count of one. This sequence joins TRBV7-2 and TRBJ1-3; D uncertain. The CDR3 spans 13 residues. Germline V lookup: CDR1 SGHTA, CDR2 FQGNSA. The V and J ends lost 5 bases and 2 bases respectively, with 7 bases between them. The CDR3 DNA reads TGTGCCAGCAGCCCGGGTACTGGAAACACCATATATTTT. Its translation is CASSPGTGNTIYF.

This clone was counted once. The genes are TRBV19 and TRBJ2-3; TRBD1 might be the D (6 bases). V was shortened by 4 bases and J by 0 bases, with 11 bases between the two germline ends. The CDR3 is made up of 15 amino acids. Looked up from germline, CDR1 is LNHDA and CDR2 is SQIVND (reference sequence). In nucleotides, the CDR3 is TGTGCCAGTAGTAATGGACAGCCTAGCACAGATACGCAGTATTTT. Translation: CASSNGQPSTDTQYF. Full variable domain (rest looked up from reference TRBV19 and TRBJ2-3): DGGITQSPKYLFRKEGQNVTLSCEQNLNHDAMYWYRQDPGQGLRLIYYSQIVNDFQKGDIAEGYSVSREKKESFPLTVTSAQKNPTAFYLCASSNGQPSTDTQYFGPGTRLTVL.

Comment on this clone: Relative to the germline gene, one junction end is altered; a read error may explain this. V usage is TRBV2 and J usage is TRBJ2-5, with D possibly matching TRBD1 (5 bases). Per the germline V gene, CDR1 is SNHLY and CDR2 is FYNNEI. The CDR3 spans 14 residues. Here the CDR3 reads CASREDSFEETQYF. The CDR3 nucleotides are TGTGCCAGCAGGGAAGACAGTTTCGAAGAGACCCAGTACTTC.

The gene calls are TRBV9 and TRBJ2-7; D is perhaps TRBD2 (5 bases). The length of the CDR3 is 12 residues. CDR1 is SGDLS and CDR2 is YYNGEE in the germline V gene. With 0 bases removed from V and 5 bases from J, the gap between germline ends came to 6 bases. The CDR3 DNA reads as TGTGCCAGCAGCGTAGCGAGGGACGAGCAGTACTTC. Protein product: CASSVARDEQYF.

This clone was seen once. The V gene is TRBV4-2, the J gene TRBJ2-2; D unclear. The germline V and J ends were trimmed by 1 base and 4 bases, with 10 bases remaining between them. The CDR3 is made up of 15 amino acids. Germline-derived CDR1 and CDR2 are LGHNA and YNFKEQ. This CDR3 is CASSQAPRVTGELFF. The CDR3 coding sequence is TGTGCCAGCAGCCAAGCCCCACGAGTCACCGGGGAGCTGTTTTTT.

This chain links TRBV30 with TRBJ1-2; TRBD1 aligns across 9 bases. Germline trimming cut 4 bases from V and 4 bases from J; bases unmatched to any gene: 4. Germline loops: CDR1 GTSNPN, CDR2 SVGIG (reference sequence). The CDR3 has 13 amino acids. CDR3 region: CAWIPDRGYGYTF. CDR3 sequence (DNA): TGTGCCTGGATCCCGGACAGGGGCTATGGCTACACCTTC.

The chain carries TRBV9 and TRBJ2-2, with 10 bases lining up with TRBD1. The germline V gene encodes CDR1 SGDLS and CDR2 YYNGEE. This CDR3 contains 15 residues. Losses at the gene ends were 4 bases for V and 3 bases for J; bases not matched to a gene: 3. The CDR3 DNA reads TGTGCCAGCAGCACGACAGGGGGCGACACCGGGGAGCTGTTTTTT. Its protein is CASSTTGGDTGELFF.